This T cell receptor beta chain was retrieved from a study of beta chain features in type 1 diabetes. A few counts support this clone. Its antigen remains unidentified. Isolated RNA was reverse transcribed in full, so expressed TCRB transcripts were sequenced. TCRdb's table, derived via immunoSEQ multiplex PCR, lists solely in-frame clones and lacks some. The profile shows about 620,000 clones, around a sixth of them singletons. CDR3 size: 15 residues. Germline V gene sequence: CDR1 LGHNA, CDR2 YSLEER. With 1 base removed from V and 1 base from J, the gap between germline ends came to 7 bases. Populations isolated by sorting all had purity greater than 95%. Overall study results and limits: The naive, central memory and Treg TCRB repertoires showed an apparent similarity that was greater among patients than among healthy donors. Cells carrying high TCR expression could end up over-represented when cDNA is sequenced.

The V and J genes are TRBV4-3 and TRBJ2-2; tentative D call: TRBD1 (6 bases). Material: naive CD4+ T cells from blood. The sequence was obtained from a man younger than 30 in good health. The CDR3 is CASSQVDRNTGELFF. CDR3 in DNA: TGCGCCAGCAGCCAAGTGGACAGGAACACCGGGGAGCTGTTTTTT.